The rows below give T cell receptor beta chains drawn from one sample of a study of blood T cell repertoires in COVID-19. Libraries were prepared by immunoSEQ multiplex PCR; TCRdb keeps only in-frame clonotypes and omits some of them. The sample has around 300,000 clones, 90% seen once. The material sequenced was peripheral blood. Every receptor here comes from a woman in her thirties or forties with COVID-19, enrolled during active disease. The CDR3 runs from the conserved cysteine through the conserved F or W. Each record gives: V gene, D gene, J gene, clone size, CDR3 protein, CDR3 DNA. D genes are given only for firm matches. Not all rows give a size; the values are once, few, many and, for expanded clones, a class.

V: TRBV7-7; D: NA; J: TRBJ1-1; size: NA; CDR3: CASSLSENTEAFF; DNA: TGTGCTAGCAGCTTATCAGAGAACACTGAAGCTTTCTTT
V: TRBV25-1; D: NA; J: TRBJ1-5; size: once; CDR3: CARGAGTSNQPQHF; DNA: TGTGCCAGAGGGGCAGGAACCAGCAATCAGCCCCAGCATTTT
V: TRBV19; D: TRBD1; J: TRBJ2-3; size: NA; CDR3: CASRRQGSTDTQYF; DNA: TGTGCCAGTAGGAGACAGGGTAGCACAGATACGCAGTATTTT
V: TRBV6-6; D: TRBD1; J: TRBJ1-5; size: NA; CDR3: CASSLRDSYSNQPQHF; DNA: TGTGCCAGCAGTTTAAGGGACAGCTATAGCAATCAGCCCCAGCATTTT
V: TRBV7-3; D: TRBD1; J: TRBJ2-1; size: NA; CDR3: CASSYYPGQGYNEQFF; DNA: TGTGCCAGCAGTTATTACCCCGGACAGGGATACAATGAGCAGTTCTTC
V: TRBV28; D: NA; J: TRBJ1-4; size: NA; CDR3: CASSFGGTEKLFF; DNA: TGTGCCAGCAGTTTCGGGGGAACTGAAAAACTGTTTTTT
V: TRBV9; D: NA; J: TRBJ1-2; size: once; CDR3: CASSGGYREQTF; DNA: TGTGCCAGCAGCGGGGGGTACAGGGAACAGACCTTC
V: TRBV7-3; D: NA; J: TRBJ2-2; size: NA; CDR3: CASSPGTLVTGELFF; DNA: TGTGCCAGCAGCCCCGGGACACTTGTCACCGGGGAGCTGTTTTTT
V: TRBV28; D: NA; J: TRBJ1-5; size: NA; CDR3: CASSLSPDQPQHF; DNA: TGTGCCAGCAGTTTATCCCCAGATCAGCCCCAGCATTTT
V: TRBV28; D: NA; J: TRBJ2-7; size: NA; CDR3: CASPPLAAISYEQYF; DNA: TGTGCCAGCCCGCCCCTTGCGGCTATCTCCTACGAGCAGTACTTC
V: TRBV6-2/TRBV6-3; D: NA; J: TRBJ2-2; size: NA; CDR3: CASSPTVFSAGELFF; DNA: TGTGCCAGCAGTCCCACCGTATTCAGCGCCGGGGAGCTGTTTTTT
V: TRBV18; D: TRBD1; J: TRBJ1-4; size: NA; CDR3: CASSPQDREELFF; DNA: TGTGCCAGCTCACCACAAGACAGGGAGGAACTGTTTTTT
V: TRBV6-6; D: TRBD1; J: TRBJ2-1; size: NA; CDR3: CASTPGQGSYNEQFF; DNA: TGTGCCAGCACCCCGGGACAGGGCTCCTACAATGAGCAGTTCTTC
V: TRBV28; D: NA; J: TRBJ1-4; size: NA; CDR3: CASSFGGEEKLFF; DNA: TGTGCCAGCAGTTTTGGAGGGGAGGAAAAACTGTTTTTT
V: TRBV28; D: NA; J: TRBJ2-7; size: NA; CDR3: CASRSQGVYEQYF; DNA: TGTGCCAGCAGGTCACAGGGAGTCTACGAGCAGTACTTC
V: TRBV4-2; D: NA; J: TRBJ2-1; size: NA; CDR3: CASSQEESLFYNEQFF; DNA: TGTGCCAGCAGCCAAGAGGAGTCCCTGTTCTACAATGAGCAGTTCTTC
V: TRBV9; D: TRBD1; J: TRBJ1-6; size: few; CDR3: CASSLNTGGLNSPLHF; DNA: TGTGCCAGCAGTCTGAATACAGGGGGACTAAATTCACCCCTCCACTTT
V: TRBV7-9; D: TRBD1; J: TRBJ2-7; size: NA; CDR3: CASSKGQGNPYEQYF; DNA: TGTGCCAGCAGCAAGGGACAGGGTAACCCCTACGAGCAGTACTTC
V: TRBV4-3; D: NA; J: TRBJ1-5; size: few; CDR3: CASSQASGPQHF; DNA: TGCGCCAGCAGCCAGGCCTCGGGGCCCCAGCATTTT
V: TRBV19; D: NA; J: TRBJ1-1; size: NA; CDR3: CASSVGGVVNTEAFF; DNA: TGTGCCAGTAGTGTCGGGGGGGTGGTAAACACTGAAGCTTTCTTT
V: TRBV7-2; D: NA; J: TRBJ2-5; size: NA; CDR3: CASSLRLQETQYF; DNA: TGTGCCAGCAGCTTACGTCTCCAAGAGACCCAGTACTTC
V: TRBV9; D: TRBD1; J: TRBJ1-6; size: NA; CDR3: CASSTRQGNSPLHF; DNA: TGTGCCAGCAGCACTCGACAGGGCAATTCACCCCTCCACTTT
V: TRBV18; D: TRBD2; J: TRBJ2-7; size: NA; CDR3: CASSPTSGDHEQYF; DNA: TGTGCCAGCTCTCCGACTAGCGGGGACCATGAGCAGTACTTC
V: TRBV19; D: NA; J: TRBJ1-5; size: few; CDR3: CASKTGISNQPQHF; DNA: TGTGCCAGCAAGACAGGAATTAGCAATCAGCCCCAGCATTTT
V: TRBV21-1; D: NA; J: TRBJ2-3; size: NA; CDR3: CASSKGAGRENPDTQYF; DNA: TGTGCCAGCAGCAAAGGCGCGGGGCGGGAGAATCCAGATACGCAGTATTTT
V: TRBV25-1; D: NA; J: TRBJ1-2; size: NA; CDR3: CASSEFVRNAGYTF; DNA: TGTGCCAGCAGTGAATTTGTGAGGAATGCAGGCTACACCTTC
V: TRBV9; D: TRBD1; J: TRBJ1-1; size: NA; CDR3: CASSRGDRGFGTEAFF; DNA: TGTGCCAGCAGCCGAGGGGACAGGGGTTTCGGCACTGAAGCTTTCTTT
V: TRBV9; D: TRBD1; J: TRBJ1-2; size: NA; CDR3: CASSLAGGNYGYTF; DNA: TGTGCCAGCAGCTTGGCAGGGGGCAACTATGGCTACACCTTC
V: TRBV4-1; D: NA; J: TRBJ1-6; size: few; CDR3: CASSPNRDGSPLHF; DNA: TGCGCCAGCAGCCCAAACAGGGATGGGTCACCCCTCCACTTT
V: TRBV5-1; D: TRBD1; J: TRBJ1-4; size: NA; CDR3: CASSRGQGAPEKLFF; DNA: TGCGCCAGCAGCAGGGGACAGGGGGCGCCTGAAAAACTGTTTTTT
V: TRBV5-4; D: NA; J: TRBJ1-3; size: NA; CDR3: CASSFTESSGNTIYF; DNA: TGTGCCAGCAGCTTCACTGAGAGCTCTGGAAACACCATATATTTT
V: TRBV11-3; D: TRBD1; J: TRBJ2-1; size: NA; CDR3: CASSLGQGDFDEQFF; DNA: TGTGCCAGCAGCTTGGGACAGGGAGATTTCGATGAGCAGTTCTTC
V: TRBV9; D: TRBD1; J: TRBJ1-2; size: few; CDR3: CASSVVDRDGYTF; DNA: TGTGCCAGCAGCGTAGTTGACAGGGATGGCTACACCTTC
V: TRBV7-2; D: TRBD1; J: TRBJ1-2; size: NA; CDR3: CASSLKGTGDYGYTF; DNA: TGTGCCAGCAGCTTAAAAGGGACAGGAGACTATGGCTACACCTTC
V: TRBV29-1; D: NA; J: TRBJ2-3; size: NA; CDR3: CSVEGVGGPSDTQYF; DNA: TGCAGCGTCGAGGGAGTAGGAGGGCCCTCAGATACGCAGTATTTT
V: TRBV2; D: TRBD1; J: TRBJ1-2; size: once; CDR3: CATKLSGGRGYGYTF; DNA: TGTGCCACGAAATTATCAGGGGGGCGAGGCTATGGCTACACCTTC
V: TRBV28; D: NA; J: TRBJ1-2; size: NA; CDR3: CASSLVLGQGKITF; DNA: TGTGCCAGCAGTTTAGTTTTAGGACAAGGGAAAATAACCTTC
V: TRBV6-5; D: TRBD2; J: TRBJ2-2; size: NA; CDR3: CASGLTGGFTGELFF; DNA: TGTGCCAGCGGGTTGACGGGGGGGTTCACCGGGGAGCTGTTTTTT
V: TRBV7-8; D: TRBD1; J: TRBJ2-7; size: NA; CDR3: CASSRRTQGQGSYEQYF; DNA: TGTGCCAGCAGCAGACGGACGCAGGGACAGGGATCCTACGAGCAGTACTTC
V: TRBV19; D: NA; J: TRBJ2-3; size: NA; CDR3: CASSVSGATDTQYF; DNA: TGTGCCAGTAGTGTTAGCGGAGCCACAGATACGCAGTATTTT
V: TRBV9; D: NA; J: TRBJ2-7; size: NA; CDR3: CASSPRQASSYEQYF; DNA: TGTGCCAGCAGCCCAAGACAGGCGAGCTCCTACGAGCAGTACTTC
V: TRBV5-3; D: NA; J: TRBJ1-2; size: NA; CDR3: CARSSPRQGRYGYTF; DNA: TGTGCCAGAAGCTCCCCGAGGCAGGGTAGGTATGGCTACACCTTC
V: TRBV6-2/TRBV6-3; D: TRBD1; J: TRBJ1-5; size: NA; CDR3: CASSYRRDRGYQPQHF; DNA: TGTGCCAGCAGTTACCGCCGGGACAGGGGGTATCAGCCCCAGCATTTT
V: TRBV5-4; D: TRBD2; J: TRBJ2-6; size: once; CDR3: CASSSGGAGANVLTF; DNA: TGTGCCAGCAGCTCGGGAGGGGCTGGGGCCAACGTCCTGACTTTC
V: TRBV5-1; D: NA; J: TRBJ1-1; size: NA; CDR3: CASSLVRTAEAFF; DNA: TGCGCCAGCAGCTTGGTGAGGACAGCTGAAGCTTTCTTT
V: TRBV7-2; D: NA; J: TRBJ2-7; size: once; CDR3: CASSYPGSYYEQYF; DNA: TGTGCCAGCAGCTATCCCGGGAGCTACTACGAGCAGTACTTC
V: TRBV27; D: TRBD1; J: TRBJ1-1; size: once; CDR3: CASSLSGTVGTEAFF; DNA: TGTGCCAGCAGTTTATCCGGGACAGTGGGCACTGAAGCTTTCTTT
V: TRBV5-6; D: NA; J: TRBJ1-1; size: NA; CDR3: CASSFGGRTEAFF; DNA: TGTGCCAGCAGCTTCGGGGGACGGACTGAAGCTTTCTTT
V: TRBV10-3; D: TRBD2; J: TRBJ2-1; size: NA; CDR3: CAISDSLAGANEQFF; DNA: TGTGCCATCAGTGACTCACTAGCGGGAGCGAATGAGCAGTTCTTC
V: TRBV30; D: TRBD1; J: TRBJ1-2; size: NA; CDR3: CAWSVPGQVIGSYGYTF; DNA: TGTGCCTGGAGTGTACCCGGACAGGTAATAGGGAGCTATGGCTACACCTTC
V: TRBV5-5; D: TRBD1; J: TRBJ1-4; size: NA; CDR3: CASSGQGPANEKLFF; DNA: TGTGCCAGCAGCGGACAGGGGCCGGCTAATGAAAAACTGTTTTTT
V: TRBV5-1; D: TRBD1; J: TRBJ2-7; size: NA; CDR3: CASSSGTGTGALIEQYF; DNA: TGCGCCAGCAGCTCAGGGACCGGGACAGGGGCCCTGATCGAGCAGTACTTC
V: TRBV30; D: TRBD1; J: TRBJ1-5; size: few; CDR3: CAWSVGTGVGQPQHF; DNA: TGTGCCTGGAGTGTTGGGACAGGGGTTGGTCAGCCCCAGCATTTT
V: TRBV5-1; D: NA; J: TRBJ1-2; size: NA; CDR3: CASSFQGSNYGYTF; DNA: TGCGCCAGCAGCTTTCAGGGGTCTAACTATGGCTACACCTTC
V: TRBV4-1; D: TRBD2; J: TRBJ2-7; size: NA; CDR3: CASSRPSGLAGGSYSYEQYF; DNA: TGCGCCAGCAGCCGTCCTTCGGGACTAGCGGGGGGCTCCTACTCCTACGAGCAGTACTTC
V: TRBV11-2; D: NA; J: TRBJ1-4; size: NA; CDR3: CASSPNQGRPNEKLFF; DNA: TGTGCCAGCAGCCCCAACCAGGGGCGCCCTAATGAAAAACTGTTTTTT
V: TRBV24-1; D: NA; J: TRBJ2-3; size: NA; CDR3: CATSDPPGTQYF; DNA: TGTGCCACCAGTGATCCACCCGGTACGCAGTATTTT
V: TRBV27; D: NA; J: TRBJ1-4; size: NA; CDR3: CASSLFSLSGATNEKLFF; DNA: TGTGCCAGCAGTTTATTTAGTCTTTCGGGGGCAACTAATGAAAAACTGTTTTTT
V: TRBV28; D: TRBD1; J: TRBJ1-2; size: NA; CDR3: CASRTLDRGYGYTF; DNA: TGTGCCAGCAGGACTTTGGACAGGGGGTATGGCTACACCTTC
V: TRBV7-9; D: TRBD1; J: TRBJ2-7; size: few; CDR3: CASSSGTASYEQYF; DNA: TGTGCCAGCAGCTCCGGGACAGCCTCCTACGAGCAGTACTTC